The clone carrying this T cell receptor (beta chain) was seen a handful of times. Its specificity is unknown. These data come from a study of blood T cells in healthy people across ages. Overall study findings and caveats: A strong correlation was seen between TCR beta diversity and naive T cell percentage. Changes seen in expanded clonotypes were possibly confounded by donor CMV status left unknown.

Next came a second PCR, run for about 7 to 12 cycles, which used a sample-barcoded 5' primer along with a J-beta primer mix. All cDNA molecules were each tagged by a template-switch adaptor with 12 random nucleotides. All samples yielded 3 million or more CDR3-containing paired-end reads. Using its own MiXCR run on the 5' RACE reads, TCRdb lists one record per CDR3 protein. The table shows over 1,300,000 distinct CDR3 sequences, with roughly 60% occurring only once. This receptor was taken from a man between 18 and 35 years old in good health. Sequencing was carried out using blood.

The CDR3 DNA reads as TGTGCCAGCAGTTTAAGGACAGGGGGCAGGGACATTCAGTACTTC. Its translation is CASSLRTGGRDIQYF. V is TRBV12-3 or TRBV12-4 and J is TRBJ2-4; 11 nucleotides agree with TRBD1. The CDR3 loop spans 15 amino acids. Trimming at V came to 2 bases and at J to 8 bases, leaving 5 bases not matched to a gene.